What follows is one T cell receptor beta chain and its context. Its antigen is as yet unknown. This sample was taken from a study of radiotherapy plus CTLA-4 blockade in lung cancer. In the study overall: Among enrolled patients, roughly 18% responded and 31% achieved disease control. Study-level points and caveats: Among blood TCR repertoires after radiotherapy plus ipilimumab, tumor-derived clones expanded.

Clones were sequenced by immunoSEQ multiplex PCR, and TCRdb holds only the in-frame ones, with some missing. The sample consists of some 98,000 clones, more than 75% of them appearing once. J was trimmed by 7 bases and V by 7 bases; bases with no gene match: 8. CDR1 and CDR2 (germline): LNHDA, SQIVND (reference sequence). The CDR3 spans 14 residues. This receptor was identified in a human donor with non-small cell lung cancer who had a partial response to radiotherapy plus ipilimumab. V usage is TRBV19 and J usage is TRBJ1-2, with TRBD1 identical over 11 bases. The sample here was peripheral blood, taken from a patient treated with radiotherapy plus ipilimumab. CDR3 protein: CASTPGQGASGYTF. In DNA, the CDR3 is TGTGCCAGTACCCCCGGACAGGGGGCCAGTGGCTACACCTTC.